This paragraph reports one T cell receptor (beta chain). What it binds is unknown. Original processing notes: Per sample, the median was 95,638 TCRs, with values from around 24,000 to 710,000. One entry per CDR3 protein, called by TCRdb with MiXCR from the RACE reads. The V and J calls reflect TCRdb's pipeline rather than the authors' work. In the table there are about 97,000 distinct CDR3 sequences, roughly 27% of which are singletons. Time point reported: patch test 3, about 24 weeks after DPC sensitization. Stated treatment: therapeutic diphenylcyclopropenone sensitization with weekly scalp DPC. The sample originates from a study of human T cells and chemical hapten exposure. Study-wide findings and caveats: DPC sensitization left the count of TCRs above 1 in 1000 unchanged.

The sample was whole blood, taken in connection with sensitization to the hapten diphenylcyclopropenone (DPC). The sequence derives from a man aged 40-55 years with alopecia areata. Some clones in this sample may be carry-over from other donors' samples.

CDR3 bases: TGCAGTGCTCCACTAGCGGGGAGCACAGATACGCAGTATTTT. Translation: CSAPLAGSTDTQYF. This chain connects TRBV20-1 to TRBJ2-3, with 10 bases matching TRBD2. After removal of 5 bases from V and 0 bases from J, the junction contained 2 bases not matched to a gene. CDR3 length: 14 amino acids. Germline CDR1 and CDR2: DFQATT and SNEGSKA (reference sequence).